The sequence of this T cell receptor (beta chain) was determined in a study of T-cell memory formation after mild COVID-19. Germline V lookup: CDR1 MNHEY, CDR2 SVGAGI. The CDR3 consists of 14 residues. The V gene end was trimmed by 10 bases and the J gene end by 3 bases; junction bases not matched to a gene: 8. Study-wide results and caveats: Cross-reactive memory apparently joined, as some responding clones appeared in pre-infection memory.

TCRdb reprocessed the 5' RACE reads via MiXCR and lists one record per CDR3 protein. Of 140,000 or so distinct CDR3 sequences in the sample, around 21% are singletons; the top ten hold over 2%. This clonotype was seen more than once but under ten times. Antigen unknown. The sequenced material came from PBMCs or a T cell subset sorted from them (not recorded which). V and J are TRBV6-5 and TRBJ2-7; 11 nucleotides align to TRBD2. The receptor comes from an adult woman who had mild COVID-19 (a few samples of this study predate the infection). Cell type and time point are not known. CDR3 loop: CATRLAGGHYEQYF. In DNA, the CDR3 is TGTGCCACAAGGCTAGCGGGGGGACACTACGAGCAGTACTTC.